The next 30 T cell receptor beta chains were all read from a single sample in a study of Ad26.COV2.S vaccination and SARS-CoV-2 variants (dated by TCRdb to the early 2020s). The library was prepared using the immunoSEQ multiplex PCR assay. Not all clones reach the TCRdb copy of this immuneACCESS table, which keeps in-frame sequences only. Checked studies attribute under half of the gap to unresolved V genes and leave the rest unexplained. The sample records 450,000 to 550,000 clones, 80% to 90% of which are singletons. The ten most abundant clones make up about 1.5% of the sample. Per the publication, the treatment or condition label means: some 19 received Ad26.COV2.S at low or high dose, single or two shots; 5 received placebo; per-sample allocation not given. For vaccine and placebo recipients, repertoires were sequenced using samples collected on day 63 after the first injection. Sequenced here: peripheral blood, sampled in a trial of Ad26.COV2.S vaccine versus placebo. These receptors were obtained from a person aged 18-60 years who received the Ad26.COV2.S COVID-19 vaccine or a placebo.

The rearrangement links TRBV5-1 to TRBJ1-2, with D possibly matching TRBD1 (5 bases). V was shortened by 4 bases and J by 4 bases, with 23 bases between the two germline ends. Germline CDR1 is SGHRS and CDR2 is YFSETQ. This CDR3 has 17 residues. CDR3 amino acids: CASSPDGTDLLVYGYTF. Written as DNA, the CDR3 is TGCGCCAGCAGCCCCGACGGGACGGACCTATTAGTCTATGGCTACACCTTC.

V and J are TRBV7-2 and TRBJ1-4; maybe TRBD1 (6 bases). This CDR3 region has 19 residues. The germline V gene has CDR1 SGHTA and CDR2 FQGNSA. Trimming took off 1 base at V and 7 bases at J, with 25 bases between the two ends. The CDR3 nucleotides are TGTGCCAGCAGCTTAGGCCTAGGGGGTGCGGTGGTCTTTGGTGAAAAACTGTTTTTT. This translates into CASSLGLGGAVVFGEKLFF.

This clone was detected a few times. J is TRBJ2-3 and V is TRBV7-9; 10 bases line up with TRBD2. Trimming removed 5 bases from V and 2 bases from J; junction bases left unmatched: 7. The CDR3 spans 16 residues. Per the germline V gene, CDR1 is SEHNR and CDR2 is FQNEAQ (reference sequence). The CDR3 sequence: CASSDSLAGITDTQYF. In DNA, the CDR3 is TGTGCCAGCAGCGACTCACTAGCGGGGATCACAGATACGCAGTATTTT.

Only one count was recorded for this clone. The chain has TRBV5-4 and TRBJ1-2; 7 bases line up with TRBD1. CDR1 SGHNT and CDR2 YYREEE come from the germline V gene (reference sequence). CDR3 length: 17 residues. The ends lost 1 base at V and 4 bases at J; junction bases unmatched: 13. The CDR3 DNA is TGTGCCAGCAGCTTGAATCTCCCCAGGGGGAAATTCTATGGCTACACCTTC. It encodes CASSLNLPRGKFYGYTF. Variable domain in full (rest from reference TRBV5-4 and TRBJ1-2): ETGVTQSPTHLIKTRGQQVTLRCSSQSGHNTVSWYQQALGQGPQFIFQYYREEENGRGNFPPRFSGLQFPNYSSELNVNALELDDSALYLCASSLNLPRGKFYGYTFGSGTRLTVV.

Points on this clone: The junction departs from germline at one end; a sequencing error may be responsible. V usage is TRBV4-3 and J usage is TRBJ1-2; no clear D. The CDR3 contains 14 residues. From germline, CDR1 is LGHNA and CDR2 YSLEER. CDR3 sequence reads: CASSQAGRDYGYTF. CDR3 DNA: TGCGCCAGCAGTCAAGCGGGTCGTGATTATGGCTACACCTTC.

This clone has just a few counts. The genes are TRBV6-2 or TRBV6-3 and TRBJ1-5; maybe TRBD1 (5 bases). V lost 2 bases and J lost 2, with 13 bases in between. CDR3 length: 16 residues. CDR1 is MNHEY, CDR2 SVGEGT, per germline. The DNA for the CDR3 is TGTGCCAGCAGTTACATCCCCAGGGCTCGCAATCAGCCCCAGCATTTT. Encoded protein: CASSYIPRARNQPQHF.

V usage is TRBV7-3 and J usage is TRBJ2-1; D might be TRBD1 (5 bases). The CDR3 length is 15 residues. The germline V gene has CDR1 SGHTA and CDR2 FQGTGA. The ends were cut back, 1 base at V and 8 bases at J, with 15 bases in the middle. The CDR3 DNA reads TGTGCCAGCAGCTTAATAGCCCAGGGTACAGATGAGCAGTTCTTC. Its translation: CASSLIAQGTDEQFF.

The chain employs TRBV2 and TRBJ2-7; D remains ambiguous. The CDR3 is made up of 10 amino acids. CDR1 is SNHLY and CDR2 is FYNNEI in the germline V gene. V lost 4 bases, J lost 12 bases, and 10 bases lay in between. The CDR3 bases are TGTGCCAGCAGTGCTCACTCTCCGTACTTC. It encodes CASSAHSPYF.

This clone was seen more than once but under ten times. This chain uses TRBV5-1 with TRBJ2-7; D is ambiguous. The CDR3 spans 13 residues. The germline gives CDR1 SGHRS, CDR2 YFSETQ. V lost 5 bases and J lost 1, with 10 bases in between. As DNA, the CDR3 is TGCGCCAGCAGTGGGGAAAGTTCCTACGAGCAGTACTTC. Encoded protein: CASSGESSYEQYF.

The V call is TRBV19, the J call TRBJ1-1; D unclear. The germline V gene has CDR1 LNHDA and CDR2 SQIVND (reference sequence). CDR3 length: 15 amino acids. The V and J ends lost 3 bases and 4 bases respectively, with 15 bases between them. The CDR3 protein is CASSITSTRVTEAFF. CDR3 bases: TGTGCCAGTAGTATCACCTCCACCCGGGTCACTGAAGCTTTCTTT.

The CDR3 sequence is CASSHPPAGSGTDTQYF. As DNA, the CDR3 is TGCGCCAGCAGCCATCCCCCGGCAGGGAGTGGCACAGATACGCAGTATTTT. This rearrangement joins TRBV4-1 to TRBJ2-3; D is tentatively TRBD1 or TRBD2 (5 bases each). Germline V gene data show CDR1 as MGHRA and CDR2 as YSYEKL. This CDR3 comprises 17 residues. The V gene lost 3 bases and the J gene lost 1 base, with 17 bases spanning the gap.

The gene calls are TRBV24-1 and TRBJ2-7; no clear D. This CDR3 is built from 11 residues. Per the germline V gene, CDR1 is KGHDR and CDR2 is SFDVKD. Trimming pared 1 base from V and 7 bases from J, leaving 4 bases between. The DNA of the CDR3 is TGTGCCACCAGTGATTTAAGAGAGCAGTACTTC. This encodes CATSDLREQYF.

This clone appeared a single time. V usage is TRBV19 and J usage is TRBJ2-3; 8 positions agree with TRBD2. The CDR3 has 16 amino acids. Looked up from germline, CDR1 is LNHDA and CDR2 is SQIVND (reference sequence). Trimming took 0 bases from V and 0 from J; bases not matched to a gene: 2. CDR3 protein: CASSIDSGTSTDTQYF. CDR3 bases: TGTGCCAGTAGTATAGATAGCGGGACTAGCACAGATACGCAGTATTTT.

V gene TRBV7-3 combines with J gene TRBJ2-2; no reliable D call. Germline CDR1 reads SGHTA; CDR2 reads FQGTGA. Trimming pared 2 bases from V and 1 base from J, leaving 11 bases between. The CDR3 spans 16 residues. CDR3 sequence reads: CASSLGNVMNTGELFF. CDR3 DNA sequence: TGTGCCAGCAGCTTAGGGAACGTAATGAACACCGGGGAGCTGTTTTTT.

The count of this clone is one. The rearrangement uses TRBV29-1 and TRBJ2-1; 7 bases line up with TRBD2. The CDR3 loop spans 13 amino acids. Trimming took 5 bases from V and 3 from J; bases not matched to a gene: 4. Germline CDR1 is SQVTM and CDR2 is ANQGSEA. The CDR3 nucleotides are TGCAGCGTTACGCGGGAGAGCTACAATGAGCAGTTCTTC. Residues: CSVTRESYNEQFF.

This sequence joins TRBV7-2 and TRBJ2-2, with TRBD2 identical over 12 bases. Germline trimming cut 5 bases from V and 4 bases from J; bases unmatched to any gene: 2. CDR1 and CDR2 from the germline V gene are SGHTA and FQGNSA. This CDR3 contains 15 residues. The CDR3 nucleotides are TGTGCCAGCAGCACGACTAGCGGGGGCACCGGGGAGCTGTTTTTT. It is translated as CASSTTSGGTGELFF.

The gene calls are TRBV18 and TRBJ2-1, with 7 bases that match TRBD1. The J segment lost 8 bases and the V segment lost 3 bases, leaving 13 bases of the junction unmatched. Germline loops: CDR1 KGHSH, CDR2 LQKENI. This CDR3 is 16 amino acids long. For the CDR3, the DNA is TGTGCCAGCTCACCCACGTTTGTCAGGGGGAATGATGAGCAGTTCTTC. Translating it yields CASSPTFVRGNDEQFF.

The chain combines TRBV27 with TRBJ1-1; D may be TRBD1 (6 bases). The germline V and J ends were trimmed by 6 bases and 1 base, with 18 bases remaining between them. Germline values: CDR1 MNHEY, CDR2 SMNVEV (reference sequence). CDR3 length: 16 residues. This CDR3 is CASRATGKGKNTEAFF. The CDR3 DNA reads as TGTGCCAGCAGAGCCACAGGGAAGGGCAAGAACACTGAAGCTTTCTTT.

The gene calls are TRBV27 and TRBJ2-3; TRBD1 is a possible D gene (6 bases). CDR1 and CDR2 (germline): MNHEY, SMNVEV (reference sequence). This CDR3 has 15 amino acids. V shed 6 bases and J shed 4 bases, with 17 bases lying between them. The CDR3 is CASRPIRGLADTQYF. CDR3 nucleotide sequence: TGTGCCAGCAGACCCATTAGGGGGTTGGCAGATACGCAGTATTTT.

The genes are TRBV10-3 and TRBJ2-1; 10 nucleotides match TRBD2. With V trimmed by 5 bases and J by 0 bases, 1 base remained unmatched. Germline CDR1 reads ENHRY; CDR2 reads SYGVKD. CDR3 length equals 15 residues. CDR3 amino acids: CAISSGGDSYNEQFF. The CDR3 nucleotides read TGTGCCATCAGTAGCGGGGGGGACTCCTACAATGAGCAGTTCTTC.

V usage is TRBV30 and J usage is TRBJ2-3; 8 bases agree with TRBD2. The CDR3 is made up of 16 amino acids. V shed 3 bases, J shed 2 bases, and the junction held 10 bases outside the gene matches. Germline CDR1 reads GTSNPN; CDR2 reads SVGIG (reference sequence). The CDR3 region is CAWSMGAGELTDTQYF. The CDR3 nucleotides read TGTGCCTGGAGCATGGGAGCGGGGGAGCTCACAGATACGCAGTATTTT. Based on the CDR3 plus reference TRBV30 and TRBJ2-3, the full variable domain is SQTIHQWPATLVQPVGSPLSLECTVEGTSNPNLYWYRQAAGRGLQLLFYSVGIGQISSEVPQNLSASRPQDRQFILSSKKLLLSDSGFYLCAWSMGAGELTDTQYFGPGTRLTVL.

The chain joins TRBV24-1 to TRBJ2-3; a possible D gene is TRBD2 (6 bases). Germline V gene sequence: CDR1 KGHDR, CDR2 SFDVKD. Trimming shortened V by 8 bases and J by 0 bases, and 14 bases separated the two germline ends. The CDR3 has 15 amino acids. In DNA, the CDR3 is TGTGCCACCATGAGCAGCGGGCCTAGCACAGATACGCAGTATTTT. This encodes CATMSSGPSTDTQYF.

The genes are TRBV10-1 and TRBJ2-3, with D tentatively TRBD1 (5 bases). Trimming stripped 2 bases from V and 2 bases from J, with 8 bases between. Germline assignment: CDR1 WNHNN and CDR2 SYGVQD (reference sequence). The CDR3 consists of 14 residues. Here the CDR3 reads CASSEGAYTDTQYF. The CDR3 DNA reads TGCGCCAGCAGTGAGGGGGCTTACACAGATACGCAGTATTTT.

The CDR3 region is CASSPRQGLTEAFF. The CDR3 nucleotides read TGTGCCAGCAGCCCTCGACAGGGCCTCACTGAAGCTTTCTTT. This chain uses TRBV9 with TRBJ1-1; 7 bases map to TRBD1. Per germline, CDR1 SGDLS and CDR2 YYNGEE. V dropped 4 bases and J dropped 4; count of bases not matched to a gene: 7. CDR3 length: 14 residues.

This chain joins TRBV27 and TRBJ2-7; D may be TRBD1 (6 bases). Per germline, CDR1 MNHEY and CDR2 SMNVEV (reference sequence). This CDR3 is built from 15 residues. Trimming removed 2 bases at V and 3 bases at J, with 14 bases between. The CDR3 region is CASSLTGKTYYEQYF. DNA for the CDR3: TGTGCCAGCAGTTTAACAGGGAAAACCTACTACGAGCAGTACTTC.

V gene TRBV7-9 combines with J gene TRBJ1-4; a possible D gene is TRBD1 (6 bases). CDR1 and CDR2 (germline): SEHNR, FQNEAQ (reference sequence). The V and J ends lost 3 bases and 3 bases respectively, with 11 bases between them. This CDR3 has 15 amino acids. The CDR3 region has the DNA TGTGCCAGCAGCTTCCGGGACACAGCTAATGAAAAACTGTTTTTT. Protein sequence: CASSFRDTANEKLFF.

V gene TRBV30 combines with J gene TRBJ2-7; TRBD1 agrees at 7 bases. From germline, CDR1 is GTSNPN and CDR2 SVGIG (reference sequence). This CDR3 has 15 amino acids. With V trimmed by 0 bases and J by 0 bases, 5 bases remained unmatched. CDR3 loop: CAWSVSGTASYEQYF. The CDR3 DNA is TGTGCCTGGAGTGTGTCCGGGACAGCCTCCTACGAGCAGTACTTC.

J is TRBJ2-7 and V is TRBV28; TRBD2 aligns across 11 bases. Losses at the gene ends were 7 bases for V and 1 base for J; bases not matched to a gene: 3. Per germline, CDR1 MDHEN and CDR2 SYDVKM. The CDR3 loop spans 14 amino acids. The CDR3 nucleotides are TGTGCCAGCATCGGGACTAGCGGATCCTACGAGCAGTACTTC. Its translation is CASIGTSGSYEQYF.

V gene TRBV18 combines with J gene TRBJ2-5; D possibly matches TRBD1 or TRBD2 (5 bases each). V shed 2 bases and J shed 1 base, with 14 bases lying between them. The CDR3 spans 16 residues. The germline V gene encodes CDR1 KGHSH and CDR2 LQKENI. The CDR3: CASSPEGMGVQETQYF. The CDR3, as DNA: TGTGCCAGCTCACCAGAGGGGATGGGAGTCCAAGAGACCCAGTACTTC.

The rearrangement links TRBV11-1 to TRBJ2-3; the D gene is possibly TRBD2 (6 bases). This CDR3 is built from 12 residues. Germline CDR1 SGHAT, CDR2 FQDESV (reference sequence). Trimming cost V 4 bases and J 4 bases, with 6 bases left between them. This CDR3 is CASSSSADTQYF. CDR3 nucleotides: TGTGCCAGCAGCTCTAGCGCAGATACGCAGTATTTT.